What follows are 26 T cell receptor beta chains derived from one specimen sequenced in a study of blood T cell repertoires in COVID-19. Here immunoSEQ multiplex PCR was the method, and the copy in TCRdb shows in-frame clones only, minus some. The sample yields approximately 200,000 clones, about 81% seen once. Sequencing was carried out using peripheral blood. These receptors were obtained from a woman older than 75 with COVID-19, enrolled during active disease.

This clone was picked up one time. This chain links TRBV11-3 with TRBJ2-5; TRBD2 is a possible D gene (6 bases). CDR1 is SGHNT and CDR2 is YENEEA in the germline V gene. V lost 5 bases, J lost 5 bases, and 18 bases lay in between. The CDR3 spans 15 residues. As DNA, the CDR3 is TGTGCCAGCAGCGCCCTCGGGTCCGGAGGGGAGACCCAGTACTTC. Translated: CASSALGSGGETQYF.

The chain joins TRBV5-1 to TRBJ1-6, with D unresolved. CDR1 SGHRS and CDR2 YFSETQ come from the germline V gene. There are 14 residues in the CDR3. Trimming took off 2 bases at V and 8 bases at J, with 11 bases between the two ends. As DNA, the CDR3 is TGCGCCAGCAGCTTCGTAGACAAAGATTCACCCCTCCACTTT. It yields the protein CASSFVDKDSPLHF.

This clone was counted once. The chain carries TRBV7-9 and TRBJ2-1, with 7 positions matching TRBD2. The CDR3 runs to 14 residues. V gave up 0 bases and J gave up 4 bases; unmatched junction bases: 0. Germline V gives CDR1 SEHNR, CDR2 FQNEAQ (reference sequence). This chain's CDR3 is CASSLASGYNEQFF. The CDR3 region has the DNA TGTGCCAGCAGCTTAGCTAGCGGGTACAATGAGCAGTTCTTC. The full variable domain, completed using reference TRBV7-9 and TRBJ2-1, is DTGVSQNPRHKITKRGQNVTFRCDPISEHNRLYWYRQTLGQGPEFLTYFQNEAQLEKSRLLSDRFSAERPKGSFSTLEIQRTEQGDSAMYLCASSLASGYNEQFFGPGTRLTVL.

The rearrangement links TRBV2 to TRBJ1-1; D may be TRBD1 (5 bases). Germline CDR1 is SNHLY and CDR2 is FYNNEI. The germline V and J ends were trimmed by 1 base and 11 bases, with 14 bases remaining between them. The CDR3 consists of 13 residues. The CDR3 protein is CASSEGGGGYAFF. Written as DNA, the CDR3 is TGTGCCAGCAGTGAAGGGGGGGGAGGATACGCTTTCTTT.

The J gene is TRBJ2-7, the V gene TRBV5-1; 9 bases match TRBD1. CDR3 length: 14 amino acids. With 2 bases clipped from V and 1 base from J, the junction kept 1 base outside the gene matches. Germline CDR1 is SGHRS and CDR2 is YFSETQ. The CDR3, as DNA: TGCGCCAGCAGCTTTGGGACAGGGTCCTACGAGCAGTACTTC. Its protein is CASSFGTGSYEQYF.

J is TRBJ2-1 and V is TRBV20-1; D gene ambiguous. Germline V lookup: CDR1 DFQATT, CDR2 SNEGSKA (reference sequence). This CDR3 is built from 16 residues. The V end lost 3 bases, the J end lost 0 bases, and 15 bases lay between the germline ends. As DNA, the CDR3 is TGCAGTGCTAGTTCCCTACGCGAAGTCTCCTACAATGAGCAGTTCTTC. Translating gives CSASSLREVSYNEQFF.

This clone occurred a few times. This rearrangement joins TRBV11-1 to TRBJ2-7; a possible D gene is TRBD1 (7 bases). V was pared by 5 bases and J by 4 bases, with 21 bases between. This CDR3 is 16 amino acids long. Germline V gene data show CDR1 as SGHAT and CDR2 as FQDESV (reference sequence). As DNA, the CDR3 is TGTGCCAGCAGCCCTGCCCGCGGAGGGGGCGTATACGAGCAGTACTTC. It codes for CASSPARGGGVYEQYF.

This chain links TRBV19 with TRBJ1-1, with 10 nucleotides matching TRBD1. J lost 2 bases, V lost 5 bases, and 8 bases had no gene match. The germline V gene encodes CDR1 LNHDA and CDR2 SQIVND (reference sequence). The CDR3 runs 16 residues. The CDR3 DNA sequence: TGTGCCAGTAGTGATCGACAGGGGGCTCGAAACACTGAAGCTTTCTTT. It yields the protein CASSDRQGARNTEAFF.

The chain links TRBV10-3 to TRBJ2-1; tentatively, D is TRBD1 (6 bases). V was shortened by 0 bases and J by 7 bases, with 13 bases between the two germline ends. The CDR3 sequence is 15 residues long. The germline CDR1 and CDR2 sequences are ENHRY and SYGVKD. The CDR3 coding sequence is TGTGCCATCAGTGAGTCCTTCGGCAGGGGAAATGAGCAGTTCTTC. Encoded protein: CAISESFGRGNEQFF.

In this sample, this clone turned up many times. The chain couples TRBV18 to TRBJ2-7; D possibly corresponds to TRBD2 (6 bases). The CDR3 has 14 residues. Germline V gene sequence: CDR1 KGHSH, CDR2 LQKENI. V was trimmed by 1 base and J by 0 bases, leaving 7 bases between them. The CDR3 sequence: CASSPLADSYEQYF. The CDR3, as DNA: TGTGCCAGCTCACCACTAGCGGACTCCTACGAGCAGTACTTC.

V usage is TRBV7-2 and J usage is TRBJ2-5; 7 bases fit TRBD2. Germline-derived CDR1 and CDR2 are SGHTA and FQGNSA. The length of the CDR3 is 16 residues. J lost 7 bases, V lost 1 base, and 12 bases had no gene match. The CDR3 nucleotides read TGTGCCAGCAGCTTAGAAGGCACGGGGGGTCGCGGGACCCAGTACTTC. It encodes CASSLEGTGGRGTQYF.

This chain links TRBV4-1 with TRBJ2-7, with TRBD1 identical over 7 bases. V shed 1 base and J 5 bases; nucleotides not matched to a gene: 5. The CDR3 runs 14 residues. The V gene's germline CDR1 is MGHRA and CDR2 YSYEKL. DNA for the CDR3: TGCGCCAGCAGCCAAGTACAGGGGATGGACGAGCAGTACTTC. Amino acids: CASSQVQGMDEQYF.

The V and J genes are TRBV7-3 and TRBJ2-3; 7 bases agree with TRBD2. The trim removed 4 bases at V and 2 bases at J, leaving 9 bases unmatched. The CDR3 length is 16 residues. Germline V gives CDR1 SGHTA, CDR2 FQGTGA. The CDR3: CASSSGTSGATDTQYF. The CDR3 DNA is TGTGCCAGCAGCTCCGGAACGAGCGGGGCCACAGATACGCAGTATTTT.

This sequence joins TRBV7-2 and TRBJ2-7; the match to TRBD1 covers 7 bases. The germline V gene encodes CDR1 SGHTA and CDR2 FQGNSA. Trimming at V came to 3 bases and at J to 6 bases, leaving 11 bases not matched to a gene. The CDR3 runs 15 residues. The CDR3, as DNA: TGTGCCAGCAGCTTGAAATCGGGACAGCCTTCCGAGCAGTACTTC. Translation gives CASSLKSGQPSEQYF.

The gene calls are TRBV5-1 and TRBJ2-3, with 9 bases that match TRBD2. Germline loops: CDR1 SGHRS, CDR2 YFSETQ. J gave up 1 base and V 4 bases, and 7 bases lay outside the gene matches. The CDR3 spans 16 residues. The CDR3 is CASSPGGGRGTDTQYF. CDR3 nucleotides: TGCGCCAGCAGCCCCGGTGGCGGGAGGGGCACAGATACGCAGTATTTT.

The chain recombines TRBV6-5 with TRBJ2-7; 11 nucleotides line up with TRBD2. V trimming: 6 bases; J trimming: 7 bases; junction bases outside the gene matches: 8. Per the germline V gene, CDR1 is MNHEY and CDR2 is SVGAGI. The CDR3 runs 14 residues. In DNA form, the CDR3 reads TGTGCCAGCAGACTAGCGGGAGAGGTGGGGGAGCAGTACTTC. This translates into CASRLAGEVGEQYF.

There are many counts of this clone. The chain combines TRBV10-1 with TRBJ1-2; D uncertain. Looked up from germline, CDR1 is WNHNN and CDR2 is SYGVQD (reference sequence). The CDR3 contains 13 residues. V was shortened by 8 bases and J by 2 bases, with 12 bases between the two germline ends. CDR3: CASGLFCNYGYTF. The DNA for the CDR3 is TGCGCCAGCGGGCTATTTTGCAACTATGGCTACACCTTC.

The V call is TRBV20-1, the J call TRBJ1-5, with 7 nucleotides matching TRBD1. The CDR3 length is 16 residues. Germline V gives CDR1 DFQATT, CDR2 SNEGSKA (reference sequence). Unmatched junction bases numbered 8, after V lost 3 bases and J lost 0 bases. Here the CDR3 DNA reads TGCAGTGCTAGTACAAGAGGGGGCTATAGCAATCAGCCCCAGCATTTT. This codes for CSASTRGGYSNQPQHF.

This chain joins TRBV19 and TRBJ2-4, with 12 bases lining up with TRBD2. CDR3 size: 17 residues. Germline values: CDR1 LNHDA, CDR2 SQIVND (reference sequence). The trim removed 4 bases at V and 0 bases at J, leaving 4 bases unmatched. In DNA, the CDR3 is TGTGCCAGTAGTACCGGACTAGCGGGGAAAGCCAAAAACATTCAGTACTTC. Encoded protein: CASSTGLAGKAKNIQYF. The complete variable domain, with remaining parts taken from reference TRBV19 and TRBJ2-4, reads DGGITQSPKYLFRKEGQNVTLSCEQNLNHDAMYWYRQDPGQGLRLIYYSQIVNDFQKGDIAEGYSVSREKKESFPLTVTSAQKNPTAFYLCASSTGLAGKAKNIQYFGAGTRLSVL.

The rearrangement uses TRBV6-6 and TRBJ2-3; D perhaps matches TRBD2 (6 bases). The CDR3 is 15 amino acids. Germline V lookup: CDR1 MNHNY, CDR2 SVGAGI (reference sequence). V was pared by 2 bases and J by 6 bases, with 15 bases between. This CDR3 reads CASSYVTSAGDTQYF. CDR3 bases: TGTGCCAGCAGTTACGTAACCTCGGCGGGGGATACGCAGTATTTT.

This clone has more than one count but fewer than ten. The genes are TRBV5-1 and TRBJ2-5, with a tentative D call TRBD1 (6 bases). Per germline, CDR1 SGHRS and CDR2 YFSETQ. This CDR3 has 16 residues. V was pared by 0 bases and J by 1 base, with 13 bases between. CDR3 DNA sequence: TGCGCCAGCAGCTTGGGGATAGCAGGGGCCCAAGAGACCCAGTACTTC. Protein: CASSLGIAGAQETQYF. Full variable domain (rest looked up from reference TRBV5-1 and TRBJ2-5): KAGVTQTPRYLIKTRGQQVTLSCSPISGHRSVSWYQQTPGQGLQFLFEYFSETQRNKGNFPGRFSGRQFSNSRSEMNVSTLELGDSALYLCASSLGIAGAQETQYFGPGTRLLVL.

This chain connects TRBV6-5 to TRBJ2-7; TRBD2 agrees at 7 bases. CDR1 and CDR2 (germline): MNHEY, SVGAGI. Trimming cost V 0 bases and J 7 bases; bases outside gene matches: 6. The CDR3 has 14 residues. The CDR3 sequence is CASSYSFGGREQYF. The CDR3 DNA sequence: TGTGCCAGCAGTTACTCCTTCGGCGGGAGAGAGCAGTACTTC.

The V gene is TRBV3-1 (or the pseudogene TRBV3-2), the J gene TRBJ2-7; 7 nucleotides line up with TRBD2. The V segment lost 1 base and the J segment 5 bases; nucleotides outside the gene matches: 5. This CDR3 contains 14 residues. Germline lookup yields CDR1 LGHDT and CDR2 YNNKEL (reference sequence). CDR3 residues: CASSQGGGGHEQYF. The CDR3 bases are TGTGCCAGCAGCCAAGGCGGGGGAGGCCACGAGCAGTACTTC.

The chain is built from TRBV7-6 and TRBJ2-7, with 13 bases lining up with TRBD2. CDR1 is SGHVS, CDR2 FNYEAQ, per germline. The CDR3 is 16 amino acids. V lost 5 bases to trimming and J lost 3 bases; unmatched junction nucleotides: 7. CDR3 nucleotide sequence: TGTGCCAGCAGCCCCGGACTAGCGGGAGTGGTCTACGAGCAGTACTTC. This translates into CASSPGLAGVVYEQYF.

This clone came up once. One junction end disagrees with the germline gene, perhaps due to a read error. The V gene is TRBV7-7, the J gene TRBJ2-2; perhaps D is TRBD1 or TRBD2 (5 bases each). Germline-derived CDR1 and CDR2 are SSHAT and FNYEAQ (reference sequence). The CDR3 extends over 16 amino acids. This CDR3 is CASSLARARAGGELFF. CDR3 sequence (DNA): TGTGCTAGCAGCTTAGCGCGAGCCAGGGCAGGCGGGGAGCTGTTTTTT.

The rearrangement uses TRBV5-8 and TRBJ1-2; perhaps TRBD1 as D (5 bases). This CDR3 is 14 amino acids long. The ends were cut back, 1 base at V and 8 bases at J, with 15 bases in the middle. The V gene's germline CDR1 is SGHTS and CDR2 YDEGEE. CDR3 coding DNA: TGTGCCAGCAGCTTGATGGCAGGGAACGGCGGCTACACCTTC. Protein: CASSLMAGNGGYTF.